Below, 16 T cell receptor beta chains from the same sample are listed, as sequenced in a study of T cell clones after liver transplantation (dated by TCRdb to between 2018 and 2020). Library preparation employed the immunoSEQ multiplex PCR assay. The table comes from immuneACCESS by way of TCRdb, which keeps in-frame sequences with V and J called. Part of the clones is missing from these tables; in studies checked, under half for an unresolved V gene and the rest for unknown reasons. The sample includes about 51,000 clones, with approximately 87% observed a single time. Approximately 15% of the sample lies in the top ten. The sample in question was CD8+ T cells from blood, obtained 12 months after liver transplant. These receptors were taken from a human patient who received a liver transplant. Following transplantation, T cells from the graft donor may be among those present.

This sequence joins TRBV14 and TRBJ2-2, with 13 bases aligning to TRBD2. This CDR3 comprises 17 residues. The ends lost 4 bases at V and 3 bases at J; junction bases unmatched: 5. CDR1 is SGHDN, CDR2 FVKESK, per germline. The CDR3 nucleotides read TGTGCCAGCAGCCTTTTTGGACTAGCGGGAGACACCGGGGAGCTGTTTTTT. Protein: CASSLFGLAGDTGELFF.

The V call is TRBV27, the J call TRBJ1-5; possible D gene TRBD1, 5 bases. The CDR3 is 14 residues long. Trimming took 3 bases from V and 7 from J, leaving 13 bases between them. Per germline, CDR1 MNHEY and CDR2 SMNVEV (reference sequence). The CDR3: CASSFAGGNQPQHF. Written as DNA, the CDR3 is TGTGCCAGCAGTTTCGCGGGGGGGAACCAGCCCCAGCATTTT.

V gene TRBV7-6 combines with J gene TRBJ2-7; possible D gene TRBD2, 5 bases. Trimming left V 5 bases short and J 2 bases short, with 7 bases between. This CDR3 comprises 12 residues. Germline V CDR1 and CDR2: SGHVS, FNYEAQ. The DNA for the CDR3 is TGTGCCAGCAGCCCCGGGACCTACGAGCAGTACTTC. Its translation: CASSPGTYEQYF.

The rearrangement uses TRBV13 and TRBJ2-3, with TRBD1 matching 7 bases. Germline CDR1 PRHDT, CDR2 FYEKMQ (reference sequence). The CDR3 runs 16 residues. V trimming: 6 bases; J trimming: 8 bases; junction bases outside the gene matches: 17. The CDR3 DNA reads as TGTGCCAGCAGTCCCGACAGGGCTGGTGTGTTAGGTACGCAGTATTTT. Translated: CASSPDRAGVLGTQYF.

The V call is TRBV4-3, the J call TRBJ2-7, with D possibly being TRBD1 (5 bases). V lost 0 bases and J 5 bases, leaving 8 bases between the germline ends. The CDR3 runs 13 residues. Germline V gene data show CDR1 as LGHNA and CDR2 as YSLEER. CDR3 sequence (DNA): TGCGCCAGCAGCCAAGAGCAGGGCCACGAGCAGTACTTC. This encodes CASSQEQGHEQYF.

The V gene is TRBV29-1, the J gene TRBJ1-1; D perhaps matches TRBD1 (5 bases). V lost 3 bases, J lost 0 bases, and 14 bases lay in between. The length of the CDR3 is 15 residues. CDR1 and CDR2 (germline): SQVTM, ANQGSEA. CDR3 loop: CSVDGQGGVNTEAFF. CDR3 in DNA: TGCAGCGTTGATGGGCAGGGCGGAGTGAACACTGAAGCTTTCTTT.

The chain employs TRBV4-1 and TRBJ2-1; D may be TRBD1 or TRBD2 (5 bases each). The CDR3 is 18 residues long. From germline, CDR1 is MGHRA and CDR2 YSYEKL. V was clipped by 1 base and J by 8 bases, with 24 bases between them. Here the CDR3 reads CASSQGFGVRGLEYEQFF. In DNA form, the CDR3 reads TGCGCCAGCAGCCAAGGGTTTGGGGTACGGGGCCTTGAGTATGAGCAGTTCTTC.

The CDR3 nucleotides read TGTGCCAGCAGTTTAGGGGGACTGAACACTGAAGCTTTCTTT. This codes for CASSLGGLNTEAFF. The chain is built from TRBV27 and TRBJ1-1; D is perhaps TRBD1 (5 bases). The germline V gene encodes CDR1 MNHEY and CDR2 SMNVEV (reference sequence). V shed 2 bases and J shed 0 bases, with 7 bases lying between them. The CDR3 extends over 14 amino acids.

The V and J genes are TRBV19 and TRBJ1-5; D is possibly TRBD1 (6 bases). Germline assignment: CDR1 LNHDA and CDR2 SQIVND (reference sequence). The length of the CDR3 is 15 residues. V was pared by 8 bases and J by 0 bases, with 14 bases between. The CDR3 sequence: CASGPGTLSNQPQHF. The CDR3 DNA is TGTGCCAGTGGCCCCGGGACACTTAGCAATCAGCCCCAGCATTTT. The full variable domain, its missing parts supplied by reference TRBV19 and TRBJ1-5, is DGGITQSPKYLFRKEGQNVTLSCEQNLNHDAMYWYRQDPGQGLRLIYYSQIVNDFQKGDIAEGYSVSREKKESFPLTVTSAQKNPTAFYLCASGPGTLSNQPQHFGDGTRLSIL.

V is TRBV6-5 and J is TRBJ2-7; 8 bases are a match to TRBD2. J gave up 0 bases and V 8 bases, and 3 bases lay outside the gene matches. The germline V gene has CDR1 MNHEY and CDR2 SVGAGI. The CDR3 loop spans 13 amino acids. CDR3 residues: CASAGGSSYEQYF. CDR3 coding DNA: TGTGCCAGCGCGGGGGGCAGCTCCTACGAGCAGTACTTC.

This sequence joins TRBV5-4 and TRBJ2-7, with D perhaps assigned TRBD1 or TRBD2 (6 bases each). Germline CDR1 and CDR2: SGHNT and YYREEE (reference sequence). The V gene lost 0 bases and the J gene lost 6 bases, with 13 bases spanning the gap. The CDR3 length is 14 residues. CDR3 nucleotides: TGTGCCAGCAGCTTGGTGGGGGGCCCGGGCGAGCAGTACTTC. The encoded protein is CASSLVGGPGEQYF.

The gene calls are TRBV11-2 and TRBJ2-6; D remains unclear. Germline loops: CDR1 SGHAT, CDR2 FQNNGV. The CDR3 spans 15 residues. Between the trimmed V and J ends, which lost 6 bases and 1 base, there was a span of 10 bases. Here the CDR3 DNA reads TGTGCCAGCAGTTTCGTCTTGTCTGGGGCCAACGTCCTGACTTTC. It yields the protein CASSFVLSGANVLTF.

The V call is TRBV28, the J call TRBJ2-3, with a possible D match to TRBD2 (6 bases). CDR1 is MDHEN, CDR2 SYDVKM, per germline. The CDR3 totals 13 residues. V was pared by 10 bases and J by 1 base, with 12 bases between. The CDR3 reads CATGEAGTDTQYF. CDR3 bases: TGTGCCACCGGGGAGGCTGGCACAGATACGCAGTATTTT.

Comment on this clone: A read error may explain this, as a much larger clone is one base away. The chain employs TRBV30 and TRBJ1-2; D gene uncertain. CDR3 length: 11 amino acids. V lost 8 bases, J lost 4 bases, and 11 bases lay in between. Germline loops: CDR1 GTSNPN, CDR2 SVGIG (reference sequence). This CDR3 is CAVYAGYGYTF. The DNA of the CDR3 is TGTGCCGTATACGCCGGCTATGGCTACACCTTC.

This rearrangement joins TRBV28 to TRBJ2-2; D unresolved. The CDR3 is made up of 16 amino acids. Trimming stripped 1 base from V and 0 bases from J, with 9 bases between. Germline V CDR1 and CDR2: MDHEN, SYDVKM. The CDR3 DNA follows: TGTGCCAGCAGTTTATCGGCGGAGACGAACACCGGGGAGCTGTTTTTT. It translates to CASSLSAETNTGELFF.

The rearrangement joins TRBV19 to TRBJ2-7; the match to TRBD1 covers 12 bases. This CDR3 comprises 14 residues. After removal of 10 bases from V and 6 bases from J, the junction contained 10 bases not matched to a gene. Germline V lookup: CDR1 LNHDA, CDR2 SQIVND (reference sequence). The CDR3 DNA reads TGTGCCACCCACCCGGGACAGGGGGCCGTCGAGCAGTACTTC. Protein product: CATHPGQGAVEQYF.